These 20 T cell receptor beta chains originate from one sample sequenced in a study of T cells in Graves' hyperthyroidism and ophthalmopathy (dated by TCRdb to between 2019 and 2020). The library was prepared using multiplex PCR. For sequencing, an Illumina HiSeq 2000 was employed. The TCR beta CDR3 regions were amplified from RNA transcripts. For the first round of RT-PCR on the TCR CDR3, the HTBI primer set was used together with the Qiagen OneStep RT-PCR kit. TCRdb reanalyzed the raw reads on its own, using fastp at Q25 for trimming and MiXCR for clone calling, and kept in-frame beta chains. For every CDR3 protein sequence, its rows merge into one entry that carries the most common genes and DNA. This sample lists about 250,000 distinct CDR3 sequences; about 24% were detected once. Roughly 32% of the sample belongs to the ten largest clones. Sample: blood. These receptors were obtained from a woman between 35 and 50 years old with Graves' ophthalmopathy.

In its sample, this clonotype was seen many times. The chain has TRBV28 and TRBJ1-5; a weak D match, TRBD1 (5 bases). CDR3 length: 14 amino acids. Germline CDR1 is MDHEN and CDR2 is SYDVKM. The V gene lost 3 bases and the J gene lost 6 bases, with 12 bases spanning the gap. CDR3 sequence (DNA): TGTGCCAGCAGTTTTGGGGGGATCATTCAGCCCCAGCATTTT. As protein: CASSFGGIIQPQHF.

This clonotype was seen a few times. This chain connects TRBV20-1 to TRBJ2-2; 8 positions match TRBD1. The CDR3 has 15 amino acids. With V trimmed by 7 bases and J by 4 bases, 11 bases remained unmatched. Germline V gene sequence: CDR1 DFQATT, CDR2 SNEGSKA (reference sequence). Written as DNA, the CDR3 is TGCAGTGTCCAGAAGGGCAGGGGGCCCACCGGGGAGCTGTTTTTT. Translated, it gives CSVQKGRGPTGELFF.

Ten or more counts support this clonotype. The chain joins TRBV20-1 to TRBJ2-5; D is uncertain. The germline CDR1 and CDR2 sequences are DFQATT and SNEGSKA (reference sequence). The V and J ends lost 0 bases and 5 bases respectively, with 19 bases between them. The CDR3 is 16 amino acids. The CDR3 protein is CSARDGSPWVWETQYF. The CDR3 bases are TGCAGTGCTAGAGATGGGTCCCCTTGGGTGTGGGAGACCCAGTACTTC.

The V and J genes are TRBV20-1 and TRBJ2-5; possibly TRBD1 or TRBD2 for D (5 bases each). The germline V gene encodes CDR1 DFQATT and CDR2 SNEGSKA (reference sequence). The CDR3 runs to 14 residues. The ends were cut back, 0 bases at V and 5 bases at J, with 13 bases in the middle. The CDR3 loop is CSARDQRWGETQYF. The CDR3 DNA sequence: TGCAGTGCTAGAGATCAGAGGTGGGGGGAGACCCAGTACTTC.

This clonotype was seen at least ten times. The chain employs TRBV11-2 and TRBJ2-7; D is unclear. The CDR3 consists of 13 residues. In germline, CDR1 is SGHAT, CDR2 FQNNGV. Trimming pared 6 bases from V and 0 bases from J, leaving 9 bases between. The CDR3 region is CASSLAFSYEQYF. CDR3 nucleotides: TGTGCCAGCAGTTTGGCTTTCTCCTACGAGCAGTACTTC.

CDR3 bases: TGTGCCAGCACCATACGCGGTTTCTACGAGCAGTACTTC. As protein: CASTIRGFYEQYF. V gene TRBV12-3 or TRBV12-4 combines with J gene TRBJ2-7; no definite D call. The CDR3 totals 13 residues. The germline V and J ends were trimmed by 7 bases and 3 bases, with 13 bases remaining between them.

This clonotype was picked up many times. CDR3 nucleotide sequence: TGCAGTGCTAGAGATCTACTAGCGGGAGGTGGAGAGACCCAGTACTTC. It encodes CSARDLLAGGGETQYF. The chain employs TRBV20-1 and TRBJ2-5; 12 nucleotides align to TRBD2. There are 16 residues in the CDR3. V was pared by 0 bases and J by 4 bases, with 6 bases of the junction left unmatched. CDR1 is DFQATT, CDR2 SNEGSKA, per germline (reference sequence).

This clonotype was picked up many times. At one end the junction does not follow the germline gene, possibly because of a read error. V is TRBV12-3 or TRBV12-4 and J is TRBJ2-5; 11 nucleotides align to TRBD2. There are 18 residues in the CDR3. The chain's CDR3 is CAGSPYNYNGLAGETQYF. The CDR3 DNA is TGTGCCGGCAGTCCGTACAACTATAATGGACTAGCGGGAGAGACCCAGTACTTC.

This chain joins TRBV11-2 and TRBJ2-7; 8 nucleotides align to TRBD1. The ends lost 5 bases at V and 3 bases at J; junction bases unmatched: 3. The germline V gene has CDR1 SGHAT and CDR2 FQNNGV. The CDR3 runs to 13 residues. The CDR3 region is CASSNGQGYEQYF. The CDR3 nucleotides read TGTGCCAGCAGCAACGGACAGGGCTACGAGCAGTACTTC.

Written as DNA, the CDR3 is TGTGCCAGCAAATACAATACGGGGGCCCTTGGGGAGACCCAGTACTTC. It codes for CASKYNTGALGETQYF. The chain employs TRBV12-3 or TRBV12-4 and TRBJ2-5; D might be TRBD1 or TRBD2, each matching 6 bases. The germline V and J ends were trimmed by 7 bases and 5 bases, with 23 bases remaining between them. The CDR3 totals 16 residues.

Many counts were recorded for this clonotype. This sequence joins TRBV6-2 or TRBV6-3 and TRBJ1-2; 9 nucleotides line up with TRBD1. The V gene end was trimmed by 6 bases and the J gene end by 2 bases; junction bases not matched to a gene: 7. Germline V CDR1 and CDR2: MNHEY, SVGEGT. The CDR3 is 15 amino acids. The CDR3 bases are TGTGCCAGCAGACTACAGGGGGCGCCCAACTATGGCTACACCTTC. Translated: CASRLQGAPNYGYTF.

This clonotype was observed at least ten times. The chain links TRBV28 to TRBJ2-7; TRBD1 matches 7 bases. With V trimmed by 6 bases and J by 2 bases, 7 bases remained unmatched. Germline CDR1 is MDHEN and CDR2 is SYDVKM. The CDR3 extends over 14 amino acids. In DNA, the CDR3 is TGTGCCAGCAGCCCTCCGGACAGGACCTACGAGCAGTACTTC. It encodes CASSPPDRTYEQYF.

This clonotype was observed a few times. The V call is TRBV6-2 or TRBV6-3, the J call TRBJ2-5; TRBD2 agrees at 9 bases. CDR1 is MNHEY, CDR2 SVGEGT, per germline. The CDR3 is 16 residues long. After removal of 4 bases from V and 2 bases from J, the junction contained 8 bases not matched to a gene. For the CDR3, the DNA is TGTGCCAGCAGTTCTCCTAGCGGGACCTATCAAGAGACCCAGTACTTC. Residues: CASSSPSGTYQETQYF.

This clonotype was found many times. The rearrangement links TRBV12-5 to TRBJ2-6; D is undetermined. The CDR3 runs 14 residues. V was cut by 2 bases and J by 1 base, with 3 bases left in between. Germline V lookup: CDR1 LGHNT, CDR2 FRNRAP. CDR3: CASGLKSGANVLTF. The CDR3 region has the DNA TGTGCTAGTGGTTTGAAATCTGGGGCCAACGTCCTGACTTTC.

This clonotype was detected ten times or more. The chain's CDR3 is CASRRLSSYEQYF. CDR3 nucleotides: TGTGCCAGCAGGAGGTTAAGCTCCTACGAGCAGTACTTC. The chain couples TRBV6-5 to TRBJ2-7; D gene ambiguous. Trimming removed 6 bases at V and 0 bases at J, with 9 bases between. From germline, CDR1 is MNHEY and CDR2 SVGAGI. The CDR3 consists of 13 residues.

This clonotype has a count of ten or more. A much larger clone differs from this one at a single base, so this may be a read error. This CDR3 is CVSSYMNTEAFF. The CDR3 bases are TGTGTCAGCAGTTACATGAACACTGAAGCTTTCTTT. The chain employs TRBV6-5 and TRBJ1-1; D not resolved. Germline CDR1 and CDR2: MNHEY and SVGAGI. CDR3 length: 12 residues.

This clonotype was seen a handful of times. The chain recombines TRBV6-1 with TRBJ2-5, with 10 bases fitting TRBD1. V gave up 6 bases and J gave up 7 bases; unmatched junction bases: 11. Looked up from germline, CDR1 is MNHNS and CDR2 is SASEGT. This CDR3 has 15 residues. CDR3 amino acids: CASRPTDRGRGTQYF. In DNA, the CDR3 is TGTGCCAGCAGACCAACGGACAGGGGGAGAGGGACCCAGTACTTC.

This clonotype has at least ten counts. This rearrangement joins TRBV6-5 to TRBJ2-5; D not certain. Trimming stripped 0 bases from V and 5 bases from J, with 10 bases between. This CDR3 has 14 residues. CDR1 and CDR2 from the germline V gene are MNHEY and SVGAGI. In DNA form, the CDR3 reads TGTGCCAGCAGTTACTCTTCGGTTCAGGAGACCCAGTACTTC. It is translated as CASSYSSVQETQYF.

A single count supports this clonotype. V usage is TRBV7-3 and J usage is TRBJ2-7, with 7 bases fitting TRBD1. CDR1 and CDR2 from the germline V gene are SGHTA and FQGTGA. The CDR3 is made up of 13 amino acids. Trimming took 4 bases from V and 9 from J; bases not matched to a gene: 9. The CDR3 spells CASSSTGPVGQYV. As DNA, the CDR3 is TGTGCCAGCAGCTCGACAGGGCCCGTTGGGCAGTACGTC.

The chain carries TRBV6-5 and TRBJ2-7, with TRBD1 matching 9 bases. J gave up 6 bases and V 4 bases, and 7 bases lay outside the gene matches. The CDR3 is made up of 14 amino acids. The germline V gene has CDR1 MNHEY and CDR2 SVGAGI. The CDR3 here is CASSLGTGNFEQYF. The CDR3 DNA reads as TGTGCCAGCAGTTTGGGGACAGGGAATTTCGAGCAGTACTTC.